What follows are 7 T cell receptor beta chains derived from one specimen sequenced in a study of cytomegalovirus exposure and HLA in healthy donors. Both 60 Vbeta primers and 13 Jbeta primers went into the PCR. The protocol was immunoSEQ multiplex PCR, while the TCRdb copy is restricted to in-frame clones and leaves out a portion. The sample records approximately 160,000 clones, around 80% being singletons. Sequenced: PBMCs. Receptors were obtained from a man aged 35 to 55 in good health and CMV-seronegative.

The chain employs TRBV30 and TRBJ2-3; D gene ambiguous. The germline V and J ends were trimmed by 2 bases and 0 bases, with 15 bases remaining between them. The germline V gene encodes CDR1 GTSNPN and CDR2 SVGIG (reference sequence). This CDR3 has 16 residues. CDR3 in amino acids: CAWSQSSKTSTDTQYF. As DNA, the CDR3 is TGTGCCTGGAGTCAATCGTCAAAAACTAGCACAGATACGCAGTATTTT.

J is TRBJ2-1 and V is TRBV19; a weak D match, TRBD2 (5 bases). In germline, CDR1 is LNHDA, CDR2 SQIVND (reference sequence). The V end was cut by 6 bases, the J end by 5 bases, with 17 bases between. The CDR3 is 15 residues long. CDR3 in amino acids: CASRWRSGFDNEQFF. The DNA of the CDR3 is TGTGCCAGTAGATGGAGGAGCGGATTTGACAATGAGCAGTTCTTC.

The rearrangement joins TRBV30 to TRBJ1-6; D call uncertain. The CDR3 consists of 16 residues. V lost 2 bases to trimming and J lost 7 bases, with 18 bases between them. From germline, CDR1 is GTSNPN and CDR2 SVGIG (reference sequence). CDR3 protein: CAWSLGGRVGNSPLHF. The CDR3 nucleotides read TGTGCCTGGAGTCTTGGAGGGCGAGTAGGCAATTCACCCCTCCACTTT.

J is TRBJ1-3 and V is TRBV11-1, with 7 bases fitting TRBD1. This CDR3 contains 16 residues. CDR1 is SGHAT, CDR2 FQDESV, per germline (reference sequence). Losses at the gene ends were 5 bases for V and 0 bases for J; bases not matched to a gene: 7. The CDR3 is CASSRRGHVSGNTIYF. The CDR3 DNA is TGTGCCAGCAGCCGAAGGGGGCATGTCTCTGGAAACACCATATATTTT.

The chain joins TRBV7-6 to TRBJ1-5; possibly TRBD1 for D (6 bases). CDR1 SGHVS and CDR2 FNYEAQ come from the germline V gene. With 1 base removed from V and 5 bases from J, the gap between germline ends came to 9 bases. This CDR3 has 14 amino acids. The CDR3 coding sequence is TGTGCCAGCAGCTTAGAGAAGGGGGATCAGCCCCAGCATTTT. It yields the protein CASSLEKGDQPQHF.

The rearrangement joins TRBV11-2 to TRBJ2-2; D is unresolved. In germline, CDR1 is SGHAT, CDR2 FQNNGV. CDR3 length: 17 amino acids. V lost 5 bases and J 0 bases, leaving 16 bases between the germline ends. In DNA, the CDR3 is TGTGCCAGCAGCACCTCCCCAAGTGCAGCGAACACCGGGGAGCTGTTTTTT. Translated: CASSTSPSAANTGELFF.

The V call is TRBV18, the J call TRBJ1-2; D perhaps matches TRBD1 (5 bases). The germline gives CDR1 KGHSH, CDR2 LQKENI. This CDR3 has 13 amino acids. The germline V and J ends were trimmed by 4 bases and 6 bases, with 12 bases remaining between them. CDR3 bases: TGTGCCAGCTCACTTACAGGCTCCAATGGCTACACCTTC. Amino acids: CASSLTGSNGYTF.